This paragraph covers one T cell receptor (beta chain) sequence. Looked up from germline, CDR1 is ENHRY and CDR2 is SYGVKD. This CDR3 is 12 amino acids long. V shed 3 bases and J shed 5 bases, with 5 bases lying between them. This entry belongs to a study of Ad26.COV2.S vaccination and SARS-CoV-2 variants. Assay used: immunoSEQ multiplex PCR; TCRdb lists only in-frame clones, some missing. This sample carries 350,000 to 550,000 clones, nearly 90% of them seen once, and the ten largest clones take approximately 2.5%. The sample's treatment: around 19 received Ad26.COV2.S at low or high dose, single or two shots; about five received placebo; per-sample allocation not given. The samples date from day 63 after the first vaccine or placebo injection.

The source is a person aged 18-65 years who received the Ad26.COV2.S COVID-19 vaccine or a placebo. The source was peripheral blood, collected in a trial of Ad26.COV2.S vaccine versus placebo. The chain links TRBV10-3 to TRBJ1-5; D might be TRBD1 (5 bases). DNA of the CDR3: TGTGCCATCAGTGAAGGGGATCAGCCCCAGCATTTT. Its protein product is CAISEGDQPQHF.